Each of the 25 T cell receptor beta chains below was sequenced from the same sample in a study of neurological immune-mediated disorders. MiXCR, applied by TCRdb to the 5' RACE reads, yields one record per CDR3 protein. There are about 55,000 distinct CDR3 sequences in the sample; more than 3% occur only once, and about 1.9% lies in the top ten. The material sequenced was CD4+ T cells from blood. These receptors originate from a woman aged 35 to 49 with multiple sclerosis.

This clonotype occurred many times. The chain links TRBV5-1 to TRBJ2-3, with TRBD2 identical over 11 bases. This CDR3 region has 17 residues. V shed 4 bases, J shed 6 bases, and the junction held 13 bases outside the gene matches. The V gene's germline CDR1 is SGHRS and CDR2 YFSETQ. The DNA of the CDR3 is TGCGCCAGCAGCCTTCTAGCGGGGGGACCTTCTATGGATACGCAGTATTTT. Translated, it gives CASSLLAGGPSMDTQYF.

This rearrangement joins TRBV5-1 to TRBJ2-5, with D perhaps given as TRBD1 or TRBD2 (6 bases each). The CDR3 loop spans 14 amino acids. Germline V gene lookup returns CDR1 SGHRS and CDR2 YFSETQ. V lost 4 bases and J lost 5, with 15 bases in between. The CDR3 nucleotides are TGCGCCAGCAGCAAGGGACTCCAGGGGGAGACCCAGTACTTC. This encodes CASSKGLQGETQYF.

This clonotype came up many times. The chain couples TRBV4-1 to TRBJ2-1; D is possibly TRBD2 (7 bases). The germline V and J ends were trimmed by 0 bases and 4 bases, with 10 bases remaining between them. CDR1 is MGHRA, CDR2 YSYEKL, per germline. This CDR3 has 15 residues. CDR3: CASSQEGGGYNEQFF. CDR3 in DNA: TGCGCCAGCAGCCAAGAAGGGGGGGGGTACAATGAGCAGTTCTTC.

The table lists this clonotype with many counts. V is TRBV5-1 and J is TRBJ1-4; no clear D. The CDR3 is made up of 13 amino acids. Trimming took off 7 bases at V and 10 bases at J, with 17 bases between the two ends. Germline assignment: CDR1 SGHRS and CDR2 YFSETQ. The CDR3 loop reads CASGLIPRGKLFF. DNA of the CDR3: TGCGCCAGCGGATTGATCCCCAGAGGAAAACTGTTTTTT.

This clonotype appeared many times. V is TRBV7-9 and J is TRBJ2-1, with a weak D call TRBD2 (7 bases). The CDR3 is 13 amino acids. V was clipped by 6 bases and J by 8 bases, with 14 bases between them. Germline lookup yields CDR1 SEHNR and CDR2 FQNEAQ (reference sequence). The CDR3 protein is CASRHEGGDEQFF. The DNA for the CDR3 is TGTGCCAGCAGGCACGAGGGGGGGGATGAGCAGTTCTTC. Complete variable domain (other parts from reference TRBV7-9 and TRBJ2-1): DTGVSQNPRHKITKRGQNVTFRCDPISEHNRLYWYRQTLGQGPEFLTYFQNEAQLEKSRLLSDRFSAERPKGSFSTLEIQRTEQGDSAMYLCASRHEGGDEQFFGPGTRLTVL.

In this sample, this clonotype turned up many times. This chain joins TRBV9 and TRBJ1-1; TRBD1 matches at 9 bases. The CDR3 covers 14 residues. V lost 5 bases, J lost 5 bases, and 7 bases stayed unmatched. Germline V gene data show CDR1 as SGDLS and CDR2 as YYNGEE. CDR3 amino acids: CASSYTGGMTEAFF. The DNA for the CDR3 is TGTGCCAGCAGTTATACAGGGGGCATGACTGAAGCTTTCTTT. Full variable domain (outside the CDR3, taken from reference TRBV9 and TRBJ1-1): DSGVTQTPKHLITATGQRVTLRCSPRSGDLSVYWYQQSLDQGLQFLIQYYNGEERAKGNILERFSAQQFPDLHSELNLSSLELGDSALYFCASSYTGGMTEAFFGQGTRLTVV.

This clonotype showed up many times. This chain joins TRBV19 and TRBJ2-3, with D hard to call. Trimming took 3 bases from V and 2 from J, leaving 6 bases between them. CDR1 is LNHDA, CDR2 SQIVND, per germline (reference sequence). This CDR3 is 13 amino acids long. Written as DNA, the CDR3 is TGTGCCAGTAGTATGGCGAACACAGATACGCAGTATTTT. It translates to CASSMANTDTQYF.

This clonotype was found a few times. The chain employs TRBV3-1 and TRBJ2-3, with 9 bases lining up with TRBD2. The CDR3 covers 14 residues. The V and J ends lost 3 bases and 3 bases, in that order; junction bases with no gene match: 1. The germline CDR1 and CDR2 sequences are LGHDT and YNNKEL (reference sequence). The chain's CDR3 is CASSQTSGTDTQYF. DNA for the CDR3: TGTGCCAGCAGCCAGACTAGCGGAACAGATACGCAGTATTTT.

The table lists this clonotype with many counts. Here the CDR3 reads CASSPEDRGTEAFF. CDR3 DNA sequence: TGTGCCAGCAGCCCGGAAGACAGGGGCACTGAAGCTTTCTTT. The V call is TRBV3-1, the J call TRBJ1-1, with 8 bases aligning to TRBD1. Germline assignment: CDR1 LGHDT and CDR2 YNNKEL (reference sequence). This CDR3 spans 14 amino acids. Trimming at V came to 4 bases and at J to 4 bases, leaving 5 bases not matched to a gene.

This clonotype was detected many times. J is TRBJ2-1 and V is TRBV5-1; the D is unclear. Germline V gives CDR1 SGHRS, CDR2 YFSETQ. The V end lost 2 bases, the J end lost 1 base, and 10 bases lay between the germline ends. This CDR3 spans 15 amino acids. The CDR3 sequence: CASSFGLVSYNEQFF. The CDR3 nucleotides read TGCGCCAGCAGCTTCGGGCTAGTGTCCTACAATGAGCAGTTCTTC.

This clonotype came up many times. The chain combines TRBV7-9 with TRBJ2-4; tentatively, D is TRBD1 or TRBD2 (5 bases each). The germline CDR1 and CDR2 sequences are SEHNR and FQNEAQ (reference sequence). V shed 3 bases and J shed 1 base, with 13 bases lying between them. The CDR3 sequence is 16 residues long. The DNA of the CDR3 is TGTGCCAGCAGCTTCGGGGCCGGGTTGGCCAAAAACATTCAGTACTTC. This gives the protein CASSFGAGLAKNIQYF.

This clonotype was counted many times. V and J are TRBV12-3 or TRBV12-4 and TRBJ1-2; D is possibly TRBD1 (6 bases). The CDR3 totals 16 residues. V lost 5 bases, J lost 0 bases, and 16 bases lay in between. The CDR3 here is CASSEGQPLSNYGYTF. The CDR3 DNA sequence: TGTGCCAGCAGTGAAGGACAGCCACTCTCTAACTATGGCTACACCTTC.

This clonotype was detected many times. This rearrangement joins TRBV7-9 to TRBJ1-6; D is uncertain. CDR1 and CDR2 from the germline V gene are SEHNR and FQNEAQ (reference sequence). V lost 3 bases to trimming and J lost 6 bases, with 21 bases between them. The CDR3 totals 18 residues. The CDR3 DNA is TGTGCCAGCAGCTTCTATGGAAGGGCGATGCCCGCTAATTCACCCCTCCACTTT. This translates into CASSFYGRAMPANSPLHF.

This clonotype showed up many times. The gene calls are TRBV7-2 and TRBJ2-2, with D hard to call. Germline V gene lookup returns CDR1 SGHTA and CDR2 FQGNSA. The CDR3 extends over 15 amino acids. Trimming pared 5 bases from V and 1 base from J, leaving 11 bases between. The CDR3 protein is CASSVRVQNTGELFF. The CDR3 DNA follows: TGTGCCAGCAGCGTCCGGGTTCAGAACACCGGGGAGCTGTTTTTT.

The table lists this clonotype with many counts. This rearrangement joins TRBV2 to TRBJ1-6, with D possibly TRBD1 on 6 matching bases. CDR1 is SNHLY and CDR2 is FYNNEI in the germline V gene. Trimming pared 6 bases from V and 10 bases from J, leaving 16 bases between. CDR3 size: 14 residues. CDR3 coding DNA: TGTGCCAGCAGCCCTGACAAGGGGGACTCACCCCTCCACTTT. Its translation is CASSPDKGDSPLHF.

This clonotype was detected many times. V gene TRBV5-1 combines with J gene TRBJ1-1, with D tentatively TRBD1 (6 bases). Germline CDR1 and CDR2: SGHRS and YFSETQ. V was trimmed by 6 bases and J by 0 bases, leaving 15 bases between them. The CDR3 sequence is 15 residues long. The CDR3 region has the DNA TGCGCCAGCAACTACCTACAGGGCATGAACACTGAAGCTTTCTTT. It translates to CASNYLQGMNTEAFF.

This clonotype has ten or more counts. This CDR3 is CASSLEGGTSPLHF. The CDR3 coding sequence is TGTGCCAGCAGTTTAGAAGGAGGGACTTCACCCCTCCACTTT. The V gene is TRBV12-3 or TRBV12-4, the J gene TRBJ1-6, with D possibly being TRBD1 (5 bases). This CDR3 is built from 14 residues. The V gene lost 1 base and the J gene lost 9 bases, with 10 bases spanning the gap.

This clonotype has at least ten counts. The V gene is TRBV18, the J gene TRBJ2-3, with 9 bases aligning to TRBD2. The germline V gene encodes CDR1 KGHSH and CDR2 LQKENI. This CDR3 has 15 amino acids. V shed 4 bases, J shed 2 bases, and the junction held 4 bases outside the gene matches. This chain's CDR3 is CASSLLAGATDTQYF. For the CDR3, the DNA is TGTGCCAGCTCACTGTTAGCGGGGGCCACAGATACGCAGTATTTT.

The V call is TRBV20-1, the J call TRBJ2-7; TRBD1 aligns across 11 bases. The CDR3 is made up of 16 amino acids. The germline V gene has CDR1 DFQATT and CDR2 SNEGSKA (reference sequence). V was pared by 4 bases and J by 4 bases, with 12 bases of the junction left unmatched. The CDR3 here is CSANRPGTGGWYEQYF. The CDR3 nucleotides read TGCAGTGCTAATAGACCTGGGACAGGGGGATGGTACGAGCAGTACTTC.

This clonotype was picked up many times. The chain couples TRBV29-1 to TRBJ1-5, with a tentative D call TRBD1 (6 bases). The CDR3 is 14 amino acids. Trimming shortened V by 3 bases and J by 5 bases, and 14 bases separated the two germline ends. CDR1 and CDR2 from the germline V gene are SQVTM and ANQGSEA. In DNA, the CDR3 is TGCAGCGTTGAGGTAGGGGCAGGGGATCAGCCCCAGCATTTT. Translating gives CSVEVGAGDQPQHF. Complete variable domain (other parts from reference TRBV29-1 and TRBJ1-5): SAVISQKPSRDICQRGTSLTIQCQVDSQVTMMFWYRQQPGQSLTLIATANQGSEATYESGFVIDKFPISRPNLTFSTLTVSNMSPEDSSIYLCSVEVGAGDQPQHFGDGTRLSIL.

In this sample, this clonotype turned up a few times. V and J are TRBV7-9 and TRBJ2-3, with TRBD2 matching 10 bases. CDR1 is SEHNR and CDR2 is FQNEAQ in the germline V gene (reference sequence). J lost 3 bases, V lost 4 bases, and 4 bases had no gene match. The CDR3 runs 15 residues. In DNA form, the CDR3 reads TGTGCCAGCAGCTGGGGACTAGCGCCTACAGATACGCAGTATTTT. Its translation: CASSWGLAPTDTQYF.

This clonotype was detected ten times or more. The chain couples TRBV27 to TRBJ1-5; 7 bases line up with TRBD1. This CDR3 is 15 amino acids long. With V trimmed by 2 bases and J by 2 bases, 3 bases remained unmatched. Looked up from germline, CDR1 is MNHEY and CDR2 is SMNVEV (reference sequence). Written as DNA, the CDR3 is TGTGCCAGCAGTTTAAACAGGGGAGGCAATCAGCCCCAGCATTTT. Translating it yields CASSLNRGGNQPQHF.

This clonotype was counted at least ten times. The V and J genes are TRBV5-1 and TRBJ1-4; D is uncertain. Germline V lookup: CDR1 SGHRS, CDR2 YFSETQ. V was trimmed by 4 bases and J by 6 bases, leaving 16 bases between them. The CDR3 spans 15 residues. CDR3 region: CASSELPDNYEKLFF. Written as DNA, the CDR3 is TGCGCCAGCAGCGAACTTCCAGACAACTATGAAAAACTGTTTTTT.

This clonotype has a count of ten or more. The V and J genes are TRBV6-6 and TRBJ1-2; 8 bases agree with TRBD1. The germline CDR1 and CDR2 sequences are MNHNY and SVGAGI (reference sequence). The V and J ends lost 7 bases and 4 bases, in that order; junction bases with no gene match: 8. This CDR3 has 14 residues. Here the CDR3 DNA reads TGTGCCAGCACGAAGGACAGGGCAGGCTATGGCTACACCTTC. It yields the protein CASTKDRAGYGYTF.

This clonotype has at least ten counts. This rearrangement joins TRBV5-1 to TRBJ1-1; D might be TRBD1 (6 bases). Trimming pared 0 bases from V and 2 bases from J, leaving 14 bases between. This CDR3 has 16 amino acids. Germline assignment: CDR1 SGHRS and CDR2 YFSETQ. CDR3 nucleotides: TGCGCCAGCAGCTTGGGGGGAGGGACAAGTAACACTGAAGCTTTCTTT. This sequence encodes CASSLGGGTSNTEAFF. Based on the CDR3 plus reference TRBV5-1 and TRBJ1-1, the full variable domain is KAGVTQTPRYLIKTRGQQVTLSCSPISGHRSVSWYQQTPGQGLQFLFEYFSETQRNKGNFPGRFSGRQFSNSRSEMNVSTLELGDSALYLCASSLGGGTSNTEAFFGQGTRLTVV.